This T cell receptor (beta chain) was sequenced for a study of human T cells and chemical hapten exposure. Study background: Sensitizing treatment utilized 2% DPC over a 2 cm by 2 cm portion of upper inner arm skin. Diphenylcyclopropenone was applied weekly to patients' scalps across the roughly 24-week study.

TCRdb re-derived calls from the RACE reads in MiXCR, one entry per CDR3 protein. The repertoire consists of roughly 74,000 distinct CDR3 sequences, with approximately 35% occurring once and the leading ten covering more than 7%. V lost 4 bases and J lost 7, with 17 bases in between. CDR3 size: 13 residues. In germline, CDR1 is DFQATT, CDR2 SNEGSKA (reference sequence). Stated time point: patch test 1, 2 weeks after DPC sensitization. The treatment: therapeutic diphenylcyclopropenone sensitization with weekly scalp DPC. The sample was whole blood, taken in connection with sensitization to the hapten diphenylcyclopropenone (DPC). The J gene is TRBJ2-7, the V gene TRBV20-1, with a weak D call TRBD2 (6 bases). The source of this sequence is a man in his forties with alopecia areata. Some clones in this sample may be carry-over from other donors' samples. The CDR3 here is CSATGEDFREQYF. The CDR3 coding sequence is TGCAGTGCTACGGGGGAGGACTTTCGGGAGCAGTACTTC.